A single sample is the source of the 28 T cell receptor beta chains below, sequenced in a study of blood T cell repertoires in COVID-19. Assay: immunoSEQ multiplex PCR; the TCRdb copy retains only in-frame clones and omits some. The sample includes some 83,000 clones, more than 70% of them seen just once. The material sequenced was peripheral blood. The receptors were gathered from a man between 60 and 75 years old with acute or convalescent COVID-19.

The rearrangement uses TRBV13 and TRBJ2-1; 16 nucleotides align to TRBD2. This CDR3 comprises 18 residues. The junction had 6 bases not matched to a gene; V was cut back by 5 bases and J by 2 bases. Germline values: CDR1 PRHDT, CDR2 FYEKMQ (reference sequence). Written as DNA, the CDR3 is TGTGCCAGCAGCCTGGGACTAGCGGGAGGGCCCCCCTACAATGAGCAGTTCTTC. Protein product: CASSLGLAGGPPYNEQFF.

The gene calls are TRBV5-6 and TRBJ2-3, with D possibly matching TRBD2 (5 bases). CDR3 size: 14 residues. V was pared by 3 bases and J by 0 bases, with 8 bases between. Germline CDR1 SGHDT, CDR2 YYEEEE. DNA of the CDR3: TGTGCCAGCAGCTCTAGGACTAGCACAGATACGCAGTATTTT. This translates into CASSSRTSTDTQYF.

The chain combines TRBV6-5 with TRBJ1-5; D unclear. Trimming stripped 2 bases from V and 0 bases from J, with 8 bases between. The CDR3 extends over 15 amino acids. The germline gives CDR1 MNHEY, CDR2 SVGAGI. CDR3: CASSYPDISNQPQHF. The CDR3 nucleotides read TGTGCCAGCAGTTACCCCGACATTAGCAATCAGCCCCAGCATTTT.

This chain connects TRBV19 to TRBJ1-6, with 12 bases lining up with TRBD1. Looked up from germline, CDR1 is LNHDA and CDR2 is SQIVND (reference sequence). The junction had 9 bases not matched to a gene; V was cut back by 7 bases and J by 11 bases. The CDR3 spans 15 residues. CDR3 DNA: TGTGCCAGTACCCCGGGACAGGGGGCGTGGGCACCCCTCCACTTT. Its translation is CASTPGQGAWAPLHF.

The V and J genes are TRBV27 and TRBJ1-2; 9 nucleotides line up with TRBD1. Germline CDR1 MNHEY, CDR2 SMNVEV (reference sequence). The CDR3 covers 15 residues. V trimming: 6 bases; J trimming: 2 bases; junction bases outside the gene matches: 7. CDR3 loop: CASRGPGQGNYGYTF. The CDR3 DNA reads as TGTGCCAGCAGAGGACCGGGACAGGGAAACTATGGCTACACCTTC.

The rearrangement joins TRBV15 to TRBJ1-2, with TRBD1 as a possible D gene (5 bases). V dropped 2 bases and J dropped 6 bases, with 10 bases sitting between them. The CDR3 covers 13 residues. Germline values: CDR1 LNHNV, CDR2 YYDKDF (reference sequence). CDR3 sequence reads: CATSRQGGDGYTF. The DNA of the CDR3 is TGTGCCACCAGCAGACAGGGAGGGGATGGCTACACCTTC.

The chain employs TRBV7-2 and TRBJ2-5; 9 bases are shared with TRBD2. This CDR3 is built from 17 residues. V lost 0 bases and J lost 1; bases outside the gene matches: 6. Germline V gene lookup returns CDR1 SGHTA and CDR2 FQGNSA. The CDR3 sequence is CASSLAGGGDFQETQYF. The CDR3 DNA is TGTGCCAGCAGCTTAGCTGGCGGGGGGGATTTCCAAGAGACCCAGTACTTC. Full variable domain (rest looked up from reference TRBV7-2 and TRBJ2-5): GAGVSQSPSNKVTEKGKDVELRCDPISGHTALYWYRQSLGQGLEFLIYFQGNSAPDKSGLPSDRFSAERTGGSVSTLTIQRTQQEDSAVYLCASSLAGGGDFQETQYFGPGTRLLVL.

V and J are TRBV29-1 and TRBJ2-7; 7 positions agree with TRBD1. The J segment lost 1 base and the V segment lost 6 bases, leaving 3 bases of the junction unmatched. The CDR3 consists of 12 residues. The germline V gene has CDR1 SQVTM and CDR2 ANQGSEA. DNA of the CDR3: TGCAGCGTAAGACAGGGATCCTACGAGCAGTACTTC. This encodes CSVRQGSYEQYF.

The V gene is TRBV5-1, the J gene TRBJ2-7; TRBD2 might be the D (6 bases). Germline assignment: CDR1 SGHRS and CDR2 YFSETQ. CDR3 size: 13 residues. The V end was cut by 2 bases, the J end by 6 bases, with 12 bases between. The CDR3 region has the DNA TGCGCCAGCAGCTTACGGCCTAGCGCCGAGCAGTACTTC. As protein: CASSLRPSAEQYF.

The chain combines TRBV3-1 (or the pseudogene TRBV3-2) with TRBJ1-2; 10 nucleotides match TRBD1. The V gene end was trimmed by 2 bases and the J gene end by 4 bases; junction bases not matched to a gene: 13. CDR1 is LGHDT and CDR2 is YNNKEL in the germline V gene (reference sequence). This CDR3 comprises 18 residues. As DNA, the CDR3 is TGTGCCAGCAGCCAAATTCAGACAGGGGGCAGGGGCGGCTATGGCTACACCTTC. This gives the protein CASSQIQTGGRGGYGYTF.

The chain combines TRBV18 with TRBJ2-1; possibly TRBD2 for D (6 bases). Between the trimmed V and J ends, which lost 0 bases and 5 bases, there was a span of 8 bases. This CDR3 is 14 amino acids long. Germline loops: CDR1 KGHSH, CDR2 LQKENI. This chain's CDR3 is CASSPPSGDNEQFF. Written as DNA, the CDR3 is TGTGCCAGCTCACCACCGTCGGGGGACAATGAGCAGTTCTTC.

The chain carries TRBV20-1 and TRBJ2-2, with TRBD1 matching over 8 bases. The CDR3 totals 14 residues. Germline CDR1 DFQATT, CDR2 SNEGSKA (reference sequence). The J segment lost 9 bases and the V segment lost 3 bases, leaving 9 bases of the junction unmatched. CDR3: CSASGTGGGRELFF. CDR3 DNA sequence: TGCAGTGCTAGTGGGACAGGTGGAGGGAGGGAGCTGTTTTTT.

This chain links TRBV21-1 with TRBJ1-5; TRBD1 reflects the table's D call only, with no check against the DNA. TRBV21-1 counts as a pseudogene. CDR3 length: 18 amino acids. The CDR3: CASSLENGGFYSNQPQHF. The CDR3 coding sequence is TGTGCCAGCAGCCTAGAGAATGGGGGCTTTTATAGCAATCAGCCCCAGCATTTT.

The table lists this clone with a few counts. The genes are TRBV5-1 and TRBJ1-1; TRBD1 agrees at 9 bases. CDR1 is SGHRS and CDR2 is YFSETQ in the germline V gene. With 4 bases clipped from V and 0 bases from J, the junction kept 7 bases outside the gene matches. This CDR3 contains 16 residues. This CDR3 reads CASSRTGVWVNTEAFF. CDR3 nucleotide sequence: TGCGCCAGCAGCAGGACAGGGGTCTGGGTGAACACTGAAGCTTTCTTT. Using reference TRBV5-1 and TRBJ1-1 for the parts outside the CDR3, the full variable domain is KAGVTQTPRYLIKTRGQQVTLSCSPISGHRSVSWYQQTPGQGLQFLFEYFSETQRNKGNFPGRFSGRQFSNSRSEMNVSTLELGDSALYLCASSRTGVWVNTEAFFGQGTRLTVV.

The V gene is TRBV9, the J gene TRBJ2-7; a possible D gene is TRBD2 (6 bases). Germline-derived CDR1 and CDR2 are SGDLS and YYNGEE. Trimming left V 4 bases short and J 5 bases short, with 16 bases between. The CDR3 runs to 14 residues. In DNA form, the CDR3 reads TGTGCCAGCAGCCTTCGACTAGAACAGGACGAGCAGTACTTC. Translating gives CASSLRLEQDEQYF.

This chain links TRBV7-7 with TRBJ2-2; D ambiguous. The germline gives CDR1 SSHAT, CDR2 FNYEAQ (reference sequence). The CDR3 consists of 14 residues. V gave up 5 bases and J gave up 6 bases, with 13 bases separating them. CDR3 in amino acids: CASSQSQRAGELFF. CDR3 DNA sequence: TGTGCCAGCAGCCAATCCCAACGGGCCGGGGAGCTGTTTTTT.

The chain combines TRBV29-1 with TRBJ1-5, with 8 positions matching TRBD1. The CDR3 totals 13 residues. With 6 bases clipped from V and 6 bases from J, the junction kept 7 bases outside the gene matches. CDR1 and CDR2 (germline): SQVTM, ANQGSEA. The DNA of the CDR3 is TGCAGCGTCGACAGGGGAGAGGGTCAGCCCCAGCATTTT. It specifies CSVDRGEGQPQHF.

The CDR3 loop reads CASSFGGGGPYEQYF. The CDR3 DNA is TGTGCCAGCAGCTTCGGTGGCGGGGGCCCCTACGAGCAGTACTTC. The gene calls are TRBV5-5 and TRBJ2-7, with D maybe TRBD2 (7 bases). Germline V CDR1 and CDR2: SGHKS, YYEKEE (reference sequence). There are 15 residues in the CDR3. V lost 2 bases and J lost 2, with 14 bases in between. The full variable domain, with the rest looked up from reference TRBV5-5 and TRBJ2-7, is DAGVTQSPTHLIKTRGQQVTLRCSPISGHKSVSWYQQVLGQGPQFIFQYYEKEERGRGNFPDRFSARQFPNYSSELNVNALLLGDSALYLCASSFGGGGPYEQYFGPGTRLTVT.

The V call is TRBV7-2, the J call TRBJ1-1; no firm D call. Trimming removed 5 bases from V and 4 bases from J, with 11 bases in between. The CDR3 is made up of 13 amino acids. Germline loops: CDR1 SGHTA, CDR2 FQGNSA. The DNA for the CDR3 is TGTGCCAGCAGCGCTTGGCTAGGCACTGAAGCTTTCTTT. Translated: CASSAWLGTEAFF.

In nucleotides, the CDR3 is TGTGCCAGCCCCCATCAGGCCCCCCGGACAGGCTACCAAGAGACCCAGTACTTC. Its protein is CASPHQAPRTGYQETQYF. This chain uses TRBV5-4 with TRBJ2-5; 7 positions agree with TRBD1. V dropped 7 bases and J dropped 0; count of bases not matched to a gene: 18. The CDR3 contains 18 residues. Germline CDR1 and CDR2: SGHNT and YYREEE (reference sequence). The full variable domain, its missing parts supplied by reference TRBV5-4 and TRBJ2-5, is ETGVTQSPTHLIKTRGQQVTLRCSSQSGHNTVSWYQQALGQGPQFIFQYYREEENGRGNFPPRFSGLQFPNYSSELNVNALELDDSALYLCASPHQAPRTGYQETQYFGPGTRLLVL.

This chain connects TRBV5-1 to TRBJ1-3; D is unresolved. The V and J ends lost 1 base and 4 bases respectively, with 12 bases between them. Germline CDR1 and CDR2: SGHRS and YFSETQ. The CDR3 sequence is 15 residues long. CDR3 residues: CASSLKRESGNTIYF. The CDR3 DNA is TGCGCCAGCAGCTTGAAGAGGGAGAGCGGAAACACCATATATTTT.

The J gene is TRBJ2-1, the V gene TRBV28, with D perhaps TRBD2 (5 bases). Germline lookup yields CDR1 MDHEN and CDR2 SYDVKM. V lost 6 bases, J lost 3 bases, and 15 bases lay in between. This CDR3 region has 15 residues. Here the CDR3 DNA reads TGTGCCAGCAGCCCCTTGGACTTCTACTACAATGAGCAGTTCTTC. Translated, it gives CASSPLDFYYNEQFF.

The genes are TRBV12-3 or TRBV12-4 and TRBJ1-3; D is unresolved. This CDR3 has 13 residues. V lost 5 bases to trimming and J lost 4 bases, with 9 bases between them. CDR3 residues: CASSVQQGNTIYF. The CDR3 bases are TGTGCCAGCAGTGTCCAACAGGGAAACACCATATATTTT.

This clone was counted once. The rearrangement links TRBV27 to TRBJ2-7; TRBD2 agrees at 7 bases. J lost 4 bases, V lost 5 bases, and 17 bases had no gene match. This CDR3 is built from 17 residues. CDR1 is MNHEY and CDR2 is SMNVEV in the germline V gene (reference sequence). The CDR3 coding sequence is TGTGCCAGCAGTCAAATCTTAATCCCCGGCGGGGGTTACGAGCAGTACTTC. This encodes CASSQILIPGGGYEQYF.

The chain couples TRBV19 to TRBJ1-2; 7 bases fit TRBD1. The V gene end was trimmed by 3 bases and the J gene end by 7 bases; junction bases not matched to a gene: 11. The CDR3 is 15 residues long. Germline CDR1 LNHDA, CDR2 SQIVND (reference sequence). Here the CDR3 DNA reads TGTGCCAGTAGTATGAGGAACAGGGGCCTGGGTGGCTACACCTTC. Residues: CASSMRNRGLGGYTF.

This chain joins TRBV5-6 and TRBJ1-2, with 10 bases matching TRBD1. In germline, CDR1 is SGHDT, CDR2 YYEEEE. V shed 4 bases, J shed 4 bases, and the junction held 13 bases outside the gene matches. The CDR3 spans 17 residues. The CDR3 spells CASSIRSTGGASYGYTF. CDR3 bases: TGTGCCAGCAGCATTAGGTCGACAGGGGGCGCAAGCTATGGCTACACCTTC.

V usage is TRBV28 and J usage is TRBJ1-2; no reliable D call. The CDR3 is made up of 13 amino acids. Germline-derived CDR1 and CDR2 are MDHEN and SYDVKM. V shed 3 bases and J shed 4 bases, with 9 bases lying between them. Written as DNA, the CDR3 is TGTGCCAGCAGTTTCGGTGCGGGCTATGGCTACACCTTC. Its translation: CASSFGAGYGYTF.

V usage is TRBV3-1 (or the pseudogene TRBV3-2) and J usage is TRBJ2-2, with D possibly matching TRBD2 (5 bases). This CDR3 region has 15 residues. Germline lookup yields CDR1 LGHDT and CDR2 YNNKEL (reference sequence). Between the trimmed V and J ends, which lost 3 bases and 1 base, there was a span of 9 bases. The CDR3 is CASSHLGKNTGELFF. The CDR3 coding sequence is TGTGCCAGCAGCCATCTCGGGAAGAACACCGGGGAGCTGTTTTTT.